This TCR beta chain was profiled in a study of cytotoxic CD8 clonotypes in ibrutinib-treated CLL. Turning to the study itself: Researchers reported approximately twelve relapsed/refractory and 15 treatment-naive patients, roughly 18 of them IGHV unmutated. Outcomes included around 25 partial and 2 complete responses; after median about 68 months, 14 stayed remitted and 12 progressed. Whole-study results and caveats: Age-matched healthy donor levels were exceeded by baseline clonality, which tracked circulating CD8+ T-cell counts.

Worth noting for this clone: Its target is not known.

Sequenced by immunoSEQ multiplex PCR; TCRdb stores in-frame clones only, minus some. Here the sample spans roughly 150,000 clones, 70% to 85% being singletons. The sample consisted of PBMCs, taken after 24 months of ibrutinib treatment. The sequence was obtained from a human donor with chronic lymphocytic leukemia.

For the CDR3, the DNA is TGTGCCTGGAGTGTTTCCCTTACTAGCGGGGGCCCGAGCTCCTACAATGAGCAGTTCTTC. It translates to CAWSVSLTSGGPSSYNEQFF. The chain links TRBV30 to TRBJ2-1, with 11 bases matching TRBD2. From germline, CDR1 is GTSNPN and CDR2 SVGIG (reference sequence). The CDR3 totals 20 residues. The ends lost 0 bases at V and 0 bases at J; junction bases unmatched: 13.